These 26 T cell receptor beta chains originate from one sample sequenced in a study of cytomegalovirus exposure and HLA in healthy donors. Both 60 Vbeta primers and 13 Jbeta primers went into the PCR. Repertoires were generated with immunoSEQ multiplex PCR, while TCRdb's copy carries only in-frame clones and drops some. The data contain 100,000 to 150,000 clones, roughly 78% of them seen just once; the ten biggest clones take up approximately 3.5%. What was sequenced was PBMCs. These receptors were obtained from a man younger than 45 in good health and CMV-seronegative.

V usage is TRBV18 and J usage is TRBJ2-3, with 9 positions matching TRBD2. J gave up 3 bases and V 8 bases, and 6 bases lay outside the gene matches. This CDR3 has 14 residues. Germline V lookup: CDR1 KGHSH, CDR2 LQKENI. CDR3 sequence: CASDPGLATDTQYF. In nucleotides, the CDR3 is TGTGCCAGCGACCCGGGACTAGCAACAGATACGCAGTATTTT.

The V and J genes are TRBV7-8 and TRBJ2-2; 9 nucleotides align to TRBD1. This CDR3 comprises 19 residues. Germline CDR1 reads SGHVS; CDR2 reads FQNEAQ. Trimming at V came to 5 bases and at J to 1 base, leaving 14 bases not matched to a gene. In DNA, the CDR3 is TGTGCCAGCAGCCCGGACAGGGGCCACGTTCTTAGGAACACCGGGGAGCTGTTTTTT. It is translated as CASSPDRGHVLRNTGELFF.

The chain combines TRBV9 with TRBJ2-1; a weak D match, TRBD1 (6 bases). This CDR3 is 15 amino acids long. Trimming took off 3 bases at V and 7 bases at J, with 17 bases between the two ends. Germline V gene data show CDR1 as SGDLS and CDR2 as YYNGEE. In DNA, the CDR3 is TGTGCCAGCAGCGCCCAAAGGACGAGGGGGAATGAGCAGTTCTTC. Its translation is CASSAQRTRGNEQFF.

This chain connects TRBV4-1 to TRBJ2-1, with TRBD2 matching 14 bases. V dropped 4 bases and J dropped 9; count of bases not matched to a gene: 2. Germline lookup yields CDR1 MGHRA and CDR2 YSYEKL. This CDR3 spans 14 amino acids. The CDR3, as DNA: TGCGCCAGCAGCCCGGGACTAGCGGGAGTTGAGCAGTTCTTC. It specifies CASSPGLAGVEQFF.

A few counts support this clone. V usage is TRBV19 and J usage is TRBJ2-6; a weak D match, TRBD2 (5 bases). Germline lookup yields CDR1 LNHDA and CDR2 SQIVND (reference sequence). Trimming left V 7 bases short and J 0 bases short, with 10 bases between. The CDR3 sequence is 15 residues long. CDR3 region: CASKTSGSGANVLTF. The CDR3 DNA sequence: TGTGCCAGTAAGACGAGCGGCTCTGGGGCCAACGTCCTGACTTTC. Combining the CDR3 with reference TRBV19 and TRBJ2-6 gives the whole variable domain DGGITQSPKYLFRKEGQNVTLSCEQNLNHDAMYWYRQDPGQGLRLIYYSQIVNDFQKGDIAEGYSVSREKKESFPLTVTSAQKNPTAFYLCASKTSGSGANVLTFGAGSRLTVL.

The chain's CDR3 is CASSQTSGGSYEQYF. In nucleotides, the CDR3 is TGTGCCAGCTCACAGACTAGCGGGGGATCCTACGAGCAGTACTTC. J is TRBJ2-7 and V is TRBV18, with 12 bases identical to TRBD2. With V trimmed by 4 bases and J by 1 base, 2 bases remained unmatched. CDR1 KGHSH and CDR2 LQKENI come from the germline V gene. This CDR3 region has 15 residues.

The chain has TRBV2 and TRBJ2-2, with no clear D. Per the germline V gene, CDR1 is SNHLY and CDR2 is FYNNEI. CDR3 size: 14 residues. Trimming shortened V by 8 bases and J by 1 base, and 11 bases separated the two germline ends. The CDR3 bases are TGTGCCAGCTCGTACACAGAGAACACCGGGGAGCTGTTTTTT. It is translated as CASSYTENTGELFF.

The chain uses TRBV6-1 and TRBJ1-1; 7 nucleotides agree with TRBD1. Trimming removed 8 bases from V and 3 bases from J; junction bases left unmatched: 9. Germline lookup yields CDR1 MNHNS and CDR2 SASEGT. This CDR3 region has 14 residues. DNA of the CDR3: TGTGCCAGCCCCCCAGGGGGGAGGTACACTGAAGCTTTCTTT. Protein product: CASPPGGRYTEAFF.

CDR3 sequence reads: CASSEAGQDEQYF. The CDR3 DNA sequence: TGTGCCAGCAGTGAAGCCGGCCAGGACGAGCAGTACTTC. The gene calls are TRBV6-5 and TRBJ2-7; D remains unclear. The CDR3 is 13 residues long. The V end was cut by 5 bases, the J end by 5 bases, with 13 bases between. CDR1 MNHEY and CDR2 SVGAGI come from the germline V gene.

The chain links TRBV21-1 to TRBJ2-5; the table's D call TRBD2 went unverified against the DNA. TRBV21-1 is shown as a pseudogene. The CDR3 sequence is 18 residues long. As DNA, the CDR3 is TGTGCCAGCAGACCATTCCGGATTAGCGGGGGGGCAGGGGAGACCCAGTACTTC. Translation gives CASRPFRISGGAGETQYF.

The chain couples TRBV18 to TRBJ1-4; 7 bases are shared with TRBD1. Trimming at V came to 3 bases and at J to 7 bases, leaving 8 bases not matched to a gene. Germline CDR1 and CDR2: KGHSH and LQKENI. The CDR3 has 15 amino acids. CDR3 loop: CASSPETGMAEKLFF. CDR3 in DNA: TGTGCCAGCTCACCGGAGACAGGGATGGCTGAAAAACTGTTTTTT.

The V gene is TRBV14, the J gene TRBJ2-1; 7 bases align to TRBD1. The CDR3 is 14 amino acids. Germline V gives CDR1 SGHDN, CDR2 FVKESK. The ends lost 4 bases at V and 8 bases at J; junction bases unmatched: 8. CDR3 sequence (DNA): TGTGCCAGCAGCCCGGGACAGCTTTTGGATGAGCAGTTCTTC. It encodes CASSPGQLLDEQFF.

In nucleotides, the CDR3 is TGTGCCAGCAGCATGGGACAGGGTGGTGAAAAACTGTTTTTT. Translation gives CASSMGQGGEKLFF. This chain connects TRBV21-1 to TRBJ1-4; TRBD1 is the table's D call, not checked against the DNA. TRBV21-1 is tagged as a pseudogene. The CDR3 totals 14 residues.

The rearrangement links TRBV9 to TRBJ2-1; 10 positions agree with TRBD1. The CDR3 contains 15 residues. Germline CDR1 and CDR2: SGDLS and YYNGEE. V dropped 3 bases and J dropped 6; count of bases not matched to a gene: 6. The CDR3 sequence is CASSGTGTGVNEQFF. The CDR3 nucleotides are TGTGCCAGCAGCGGAACCGGGACAGGGGTCAATGAGCAGTTCTTC.

The chain joins TRBV27 to TRBJ1-1; 7 bases are shared with TRBD1. The trim removed 4 bases at V and 1 base at J, leaving 6 bases unmatched. The CDR3 has 15 amino acids. Germline V CDR1 and CDR2: MNHEY, SMNVEV (reference sequence). The CDR3 sequence is CASSSYGTANTEAFF. Here the CDR3 DNA reads TGTGCCAGCAGTTCGTACGGGACAGCGAACACTGAAGCTTTCTTT.

The chain combines TRBV11-2 with TRBJ2-7; 12 nucleotides line up with TRBD2. Trimming took 2 bases from V and 4 from J; bases not matched to a gene: 3. The length of the CDR3 is 15 residues. The germline V gene has CDR1 SGHAT and CDR2 FQNNGV. This CDR3 is CASSLLAGGSYEQYF. In nucleotides, the CDR3 is TGTGCCAGCAGCTTACTAGCGGGGGGGAGTTACGAGCAGTACTTC.

CDR3 in DNA: TGTGCCAGCTCACGACAGGACATGAACACTGAAGCTTTCTTT. Residues: CASSRQDMNTEAFF. The chain couples TRBV18 to TRBJ1-1; D possibly corresponds to TRBD1 (6 bases). This CDR3 comprises 14 residues. CDR1 KGHSH and CDR2 LQKENI come from the germline V gene. V was pared by 4 bases and J by 0 bases, with 9 bases between. Looking up the rest from reference TRBV18 and TRBJ1-1 gives the full variable domain: NAGVMQNPRHLVRRRGQEARLRCSPMKGHSHVYWYRQLPEEGLKFMVYLQKENIIDESGMPKERFSAEFPKEGPSILRIQQVVRGDSAAYFCASSRQDMNTEAFFGQGTRLTVV.

CDR3 sequence (DNA): TGTGCCAGCAGCCTCACTAGCGGGGGGTTCTTAGAGACCCAGTACTTC. Translation gives CASSLTSGGFLETQYF. This sequence joins TRBV28 and TRBJ2-5; 12 bases agree with TRBD2. This CDR3 has 16 residues. CDR1 is MDHEN, CDR2 SYDVKM, per germline. The J segment lost 4 bases and the V segment lost 6 bases, leaving 9 bases of the junction unmatched.

This clone was counted a few times. CDR3 residues: CASSSTTGSRYGYTF. In nucleotides, the CDR3 is TGTGCCAGCAGCTCAACAACAGGGTCGCGATATGGCTACACCTTC. The chain links TRBV5-6 to TRBJ1-2; D possibly corresponds to TRBD1 (6 bases). The CDR3 runs to 15 residues. Deletions cut 3 bases from V and 5 bases from J, with 17 bases between. The germline V gene has CDR1 SGHDT and CDR2 YYEEEE.

This clone turned up a few times. This rearrangement joins TRBV28 to TRBJ1-4; TRBD1 matches 7 bases. V trimming: 6 bases; J trimming: 3 bases; junction bases outside the gene matches: 13. The CDR3 loop spans 17 amino acids. Germline V gene lookup returns CDR1 MDHEN and CDR2 SYDVKM. CDR3 loop: CASSDGGGGSANEKLFF. The CDR3 region has the DNA TGTGCCAGCAGCGACGGAGGGGGCGGGTCGGCTAATGAAAAACTGTTTTTT.

A few counts support this clone. The chain is built from TRBV30 and TRBJ1-5; D gene ambiguous. Germline V gene lookup returns CDR1 GTSNPN and CDR2 SVGIG (reference sequence). V dropped 0 bases and J dropped 2 bases, with 11 bases sitting between them. The CDR3 totals 15 residues. For the CDR3, the DNA is TGTGCCTGGAGTGTACGGCGGGATGGCAATCAGCCCCAGCATTTT. This translates into CAWSVRRDGNQPQHF.

The chain combines TRBV4-1 with TRBJ1-3, with D perhaps matching TRBD1 (5 bases). This CDR3 region has 16 residues. The germline V and J ends were trimmed by 1 base and 1 base, with 11 bases remaining between them. The germline CDR1 and CDR2 sequences are MGHRA and YSYEKL. CDR3 bases: TGCGCCAGCAGCCAAGGTCGCGGGGGGTCTGGAAACACCATATATTTT. Protein sequence: CASSQGRGGSGNTIYF.

This clone was recorded a few times. The chain has TRBV5-6 and TRBJ2-5; 8 bases align to TRBD1. The germline CDR1 and CDR2 sequences are SGHDT and YYEEEE. This CDR3 is built from 16 residues. J was trimmed by 4 bases and V by 4 bases; bases with no gene match: 12. For the CDR3, the DNA is TGTGCCAGCAGCCTAAGGACAGGGTACCCTAGAGAGACCCAGTACTTC. This translates into CASSLRTGYPRETQYF.

The rearrangement links TRBV9 to TRBJ2-5; 7 nucleotides line up with TRBD2. The ends lost 1 base at V and 0 bases at J; junction bases unmatched: 3. The length of the CDR3 is 15 residues. Germline V gives CDR1 SGDLS, CDR2 YYNGEE. CDR3 protein: CASSVFSGYQETQYF. The CDR3 region has the DNA TGTGCCAGCAGCGTATTTAGCGGGTACCAAGAGACCCAGTACTTC.

Here the CDR3 DNA reads TGCGCCAGCAGCGTGGGGACAGGGACCGGGGAGCTGTTTTTT. Residues: CASSVGTGTGELFF. This chain links TRBV5-1 with TRBJ2-2, with 9 bases lining up with TRBD1. V trimming: 4 bases; J trimming: 5 bases; junction bases outside the gene matches: 3. Germline V gene data show CDR1 as SGHRS and CDR2 as YFSETQ. This CDR3 region has 14 residues.

This clone was observed a single time. The chain joins TRBV6-6 to TRBJ1-1; tentative D call: TRBD1 (5 bases). Germline lookup yields CDR1 MNHNY and CDR2 SVGAGI (reference sequence). CDR3 length: 11 residues. V dropped 2 bases and J dropped 11 bases, with 9 bases sitting between them. CDR3: CASSYGQGAFF. The DNA for the CDR3 is TGTGCCAGCAGTTACGGGCAGGGCGCTTTCTTT.